One and the same sample provided the 19 T cell receptor beta chains below, sequenced in a study of early T cells in non-severe SARS-CoV-2 infection. TCRdb reanalysed the 5' RACE reads using MiXCR and keeps one entry per CDR3 protein. The sample yields tens of thousands of distinct CDR3 sequences, about an eighth seen once. Sequencing input: whole blood. The receptors originated from an adult who was a healthcare worker with PCR-confirmed SARS-CoV-2 infection or an uninfected control (not recorded which).

Regarding this clonotype: Relative to the germline gene, one junction end is altered; a read error may explain this. The CDR3 is CASRRTVTSFTYGQYF. DNA for the CDR3: TGTGCCAGCAGGCGGACAGTAACCTCTTTTACCTACGGGCAGTACTTC. The J gene is TRBJ2-7, the V gene TRBV6-2 or TRBV6-3, with D perhaps TRBD1 (6 bases). CDR1 and CDR2 from the germline V gene are MNHEY and SVGEGT. CDR3 length equals 16 residues.

This clonotype was observed many times. The J gene is TRBJ2-1, the V gene TRBV2; D perhaps matches TRBD2 (5 bases). The ends were cut back, 7 bases at V and 7 bases at J, with 17 bases in the middle. The germline CDR1 and CDR2 sequences are SNHLY and FYNNEI. This CDR3 spans 14 amino acids. CDR3 region: CASTKLRDLNEQFF. CDR3 bases: TGTGCCAGCACAAAACTACGGGATTTAAATGAGCAGTTCTTC.

The chain combines TRBV13 with TRBJ2-2, with 10 positions matching TRBD1. After removal of 4 bases from V and 4 bases from J, the junction contained 3 bases not matched to a gene. Germline loops: CDR1 PRHDT, CDR2 FYEKMQ (reference sequence). The CDR3 runs to 15 residues. The CDR3 DNA sequence: TGTGCCAGCAGCTCCGGGACAGGGGTCACCGGGGAGCTGTTTTTT. It yields the protein CASSSGTGVTGELFF. The full variable domain, completed using reference TRBV13 and TRBJ2-2, is AAGVIQSPRHLIKEKRETATLKCYPIPRHDTVYWYQQGPGQDPQFLISFYEKMQSDKGSIPDRFSAQQFSDYHSELNMSSLELGDSALYFCASSSGTGVTGELFFGEGSRLTVL.

Many counts were recorded for this clonotype. The CDR3 DNA reads as TGCGCCAGCAGCTTGTTACCGGATGAAAAACTGTTTTTT. Amino acids: CASSLLPDEKLFF. This chain links TRBV5-1 with TRBJ1-4; no clear D gene. CDR1 is SGHRS, CDR2 YFSETQ, per germline. This CDR3 is 13 amino acids long. V was shortened by 1 base and J by 6 bases, with 7 bases between the two germline ends. Supplemented by reference TRBV5-1 and TRBJ1-4, the full variable domain reads KAGVTQTPRYLIKTRGQQVTLSCSPISGHRSVSWYQQTPGQGLQFLFEYFSETQRNKGNFPGRFSGRQFSNSRSEMNVSTLELGDSALYLCASSLLPDEKLFFGSGTQLSVL.

This clonotype was detected many times. The rearrangement links TRBV27 to TRBJ1-6, with unresolved D. The germline CDR1 and CDR2 sequences are MNHEY and SMNVEV (reference sequence). Between the trimmed V and J ends, which lost 1 base and 0 bases, there was a span of 13 bases. The CDR3 loop spans 18 amino acids. The chain's CDR3 is CASSLWTPGSSYNSPLHF. CDR3 nucleotide sequence: TGTGCCAGCAGTTTATGGACCCCCGGAAGCTCCTATAATTCACCCCTCCACTTT.

This clonotype was counted ten times or more. The CDR3 protein is CASSLRAQLSGNTIYF. For the CDR3, the DNA is TGTGCCAGCAGCTTAAGAGCACAGCTCTCTGGAAACACCATATATTTT. The chain has TRBV7-2 and TRBJ1-3; D gene ambiguous. The CDR3 has 16 residues. CDR1 and CDR2 from the germline V gene are SGHTA and FQGNSA. V was pared by 2 bases and J by 0 bases, with 11 bases between.

This clonotype was detected many times. J is TRBJ1-4 and V is TRBV12-3 or TRBV12-4; 7 bases are shared with TRBD1. The CDR3 loop spans 15 amino acids. J lost 5 bases, V lost 8 bases, and 11 bases had no gene match. CDR3 region: CASSQGGALNEKLFF. DNA of the CDR3: TGTGCCAGCTCCCAGGGGGGGGCGCTGAATGAAAAACTGTTTTTT.

In this sample, this clonotype turned up many times. The chain employs TRBV9 and TRBJ2-1; D unclear. The CDR3 has 15 residues. Trimming shortened V by 4 bases and J by 3 bases, and 14 bases separated the two germline ends. Germline CDR1 SGDLS, CDR2 YYNGEE. CDR3 DNA: TGTGCCAGCAGCTTCCAAGCTGATATCTACAATGAGCAGTTCTTC. This gives the protein CASSFQADIYNEQFF.

This clonotype came up many times. The chain joins TRBV7-9 to TRBJ1-1, with TRBD1 matching 7 bases. CDR1 and CDR2 from the germline V gene are SEHNR and FQNEAQ (reference sequence). The CDR3 sequence is 17 residues long. V shed 4 bases and J 1 base; nucleotides not matched to a gene: 12. As DNA, the CDR3 is TGTGCCAGCAGCTCTCCAGAAATGAGGGACAGGAACACTGAAGCTTTCTTT. This gives the protein CASSSPEMRDRNTEAFF.

At least ten counts were recorded for this clonotype. The chain recombines TRBV28 with TRBJ2-7, with D uncertain. The CDR3 runs 15 residues. Trimming removed 5 bases at V and 1 base at J, with 15 bases between. Per germline, CDR1 MDHEN and CDR2 SYDVKM. The CDR3 nucleotides are TGTGCCAGCAGTCTGATATCCTCGGGTTCCTACGAGCAGTACTTC. As protein: CASSLISSGSYEQYF.

The chain links TRBV27 to TRBJ1-1; D remains ambiguous. The length of the CDR3 is 13 residues. V was pared by 2 bases and J by 1 base, with 5 bases between. In germline, CDR1 is MNHEY, CDR2 SMNVEV (reference sequence). The CDR3 here is CASSLVTNTEAFF. The CDR3 DNA follows: TGTGCCAGCAGTTTAGTCACGAACACTGAAGCTTTCTTT.

This clonotype was found many times. The chain recombines TRBV29-1 with TRBJ2-1; D may match TRBD1 or TRBD2 (5 bases each). The CDR3 sequence is 14 residues long. CDR1 and CDR2 (germline): SQVTM, ANQGSEA. Between the trimmed V and J ends, which lost 6 bases and 4 bases, there was a span of 16 bases. The CDR3 reads CSVETGTRYNEQFF. In nucleotides, the CDR3 is TGCAGCGTCGAAACGGGGACGCGGTACAATGAGCAGTTCTTC.

V usage is TRBV6-2 or TRBV6-3 and J usage is TRBJ1-4; D gene ambiguous. Looked up from germline, CDR1 is MNHEY and CDR2 is SVGEGT. Trimming took off 5 bases at V and 0 bases at J, with 7 bases between the two ends. CDR3 length: 14 residues. CDR3 in amino acids: CASSASTTNEKLFF. The DNA of the CDR3 is TGTGCCAGCAGTGCTTCTACAACTAATGAAAAACTGTTTTTT.

The rearrangement uses TRBV28 and TRBJ2-7; 7 bases are a match to TRBD1. The germline CDR1 and CDR2 sequences are MDHEN and SYDVKM. There are 15 residues in the CDR3. The V and J ends lost 2 bases and 2 bases, in that order; junction bases with no gene match: 6. The CDR3 coding sequence is TGTGCCAGCAGTTTAGATGGGACAGTGGCCTACGAGCAGTACTTC. As protein: CASSLDGTVAYEQYF.

This clonotype was seen at least ten times. The rearrangement joins TRBV11-2 to TRBJ1-5; a possible D gene is TRBD1 (5 bases). This CDR3 has 13 amino acids. The germline CDR1 and CDR2 sequences are SGHAT and FQNNGV. Trimming cost V 5 bases and J 5 bases, with 10 bases left between them. The CDR3 region has the DNA TGTGCCAGCAGCGGGGGGACCTATCAGCCCCAGCATTTT. Protein sequence: CASSGGTYQPQHF.

This clonotype has just a few counts. The rearrangement links TRBV28 to TRBJ2-3, with 8 bases matching TRBD1. Trimming took 6 bases from V and 2 from J; bases not matched to a gene: 13. The length of the CDR3 is 17 residues. Germline loops: CDR1 MDHEN, CDR2 SYDVKM. The CDR3: CASSPFSGGIHTDTQYF. In DNA, the CDR3 is TGTGCCAGCAGCCCGTTTTCAGGGGGCATACACACAGATACGCAGTATTTT.

The sample holds many counts of this clonotype. V is TRBV28 and J is TRBJ2-5; D uncertain. Trimming cost V 4 bases and J 1 base, with 13 bases left between them. The CDR3 is 15 amino acids. The germline gives CDR1 MDHEN, CDR2 SYDVKM. The chain's CDR3 is CASSSPSTVQETQYF. Here the CDR3 DNA reads TGTGCCAGCAGTTCCCCCTCGACGGTCCAAGAGACCCAGTACTTC.

This clonotype was seen ten or more times. The CDR3 nucleotides are TGTGCCAGCAGCCGTTCAGGAGGGCGAGAGACCCAGTACTTC. As protein: CASSRSGGRETQYF. The chain has TRBV4-2 and TRBJ2-5; perhaps TRBD2 as D (6 bases). The CDR3 has 14 residues. V was cut by 4 bases and J by 4 bases, with 13 bases left in between. Germline V gene data show CDR1 as LGHNA and CDR2 as YNFKEQ.

In its sample, this clonotype was seen many times. The rearrangement joins TRBV28 to TRBJ2-7; no definite D call. The germline V gene has CDR1 MDHEN and CDR2 SYDVKM. The CDR3 has 16 amino acids. V was cut by 6 bases and J by 0 bases, with 18 bases left in between. CDR3 bases: TGTGCCAGCAGCTTCTCCACTTTACCTCTCTCCTACGAGCAGTACTTC. Amino acids: CASSFSTLPLSYEQYF.